The 7 T cell receptor beta chains below all came from one sample that was sequenced in a study of shared clonotypes between healthy human individuals. TCRdb's copy holds only in-frame clones and misses some; the assay was immunoSEQ multiplex PCR. The sample has over 400,000 clones, around 80% seen once. Input material: PBMCs. Receptors originate from a woman aged 40-49 years in good health. Some clones in this sample may be carry-over from other donors' samples.

CDR3 region: CASSSDFYEQYF. The CDR3 DNA sequence: TGTGCCAGCTCGTCAGACTTCTACGAGCAGTACTTC. The chain has TRBV18 and TRBJ2-7; D gene uncertain. V lost 6 bases, J lost 3 bases, and 9 bases lay in between. The CDR3 is 12 amino acids. Germline CDR1 and CDR2: KGHSH and LQKENI.

This clone has only a few counts. The V call is TRBV30, the J call TRBJ2-7; D gene unclear. The germline V gene encodes CDR1 GTSNPN and CDR2 SVGIG (reference sequence). The germline V and J ends were trimmed by 5 bases and 3 bases, with 17 bases remaining between them. The CDR3 is 14 amino acids. CDR3 residues: CAWARVSLGYEQYF. The CDR3 DNA reads as TGTGCCTGGGCCCGGGTCTCGCTAGGCTACGAGCAGTACTTC.

The gene calls are TRBV4-3 and TRBJ1-3; D remains ambiguous. Germline lookup yields CDR1 LGHNA and CDR2 YSLEER. V lost 1 base and J lost 4, with 11 bases in between. The CDR3 loop spans 15 amino acids. The DNA of the CDR3 is TGCGCCAGCAGCCAAGCCTCCCTATCCGGAAACACCATATATTTT. Its protein product is CASSQASLSGNTIYF.

The rearrangement joins TRBV7-9 to TRBJ1-6, with 8 bases fitting TRBD1. There are 14 residues in the CDR3. Unmatched junction bases numbered 1, after V lost 4 bases and J lost 5 bases. Looked up from germline, CDR1 is SEHNR and CDR2 is FQNEAQ (reference sequence). The CDR3: CASSWGQDNSPLHF. The CDR3 nucleotides are TGTGCCAGCAGCTGGGGACAGGATAATTCACCCCTCCACTTT.

The gene calls are TRBV7-3 and TRBJ2-1; 10 bases match TRBD2. The CDR3 consists of 15 residues. V was pared by 1 base and J by 10 bases, with 7 bases of the junction left unmatched. Germline V CDR1 and CDR2: SGHTA, FQGTGA. In nucleotides, the CDR3 is TGTGCCAGCAGCTTAAAATCCCTAGCGGGAGAGGAGCAGTTCTTC. This gives the protein CASSLKSLAGEEQFF.

The chain joins TRBV10-2 to TRBJ2-5, with 10 bases fitting TRBD2. With the DNA end fitting TRBJ2-7 better, the J assignment may be wrong. CDR3 length: 14 residues. Germline lookup yields CDR1 WSHSY and CDR2 SAAADI. Written as DNA, the CDR3 is TGCGCCAGTTCCCTAGCGGGGGTCTCCTACGAGCAGTACTTC. The encoded protein is CASSLAGVSYEQYF.

On this clone: A far larger clone is just one base off, so this is likely a read error. This chain connects TRBV5-4 to TRBJ2-7; maybe TRBD1 (5 bases). Germline values: CDR1 SGHNT, CDR2 YYREEE (reference sequence). This CDR3 contains 17 residues. Trimming pared 6 bases from V and 3 bases from J, leaving 25 bases between. The CDR3 sequence: CASIKGQTFGPIYEQYF. The CDR3 nucleotides are TGTGCCAGCATCAAAGGACAAACCTTCGGGCCGATCTACGAGCAGTACTTC.